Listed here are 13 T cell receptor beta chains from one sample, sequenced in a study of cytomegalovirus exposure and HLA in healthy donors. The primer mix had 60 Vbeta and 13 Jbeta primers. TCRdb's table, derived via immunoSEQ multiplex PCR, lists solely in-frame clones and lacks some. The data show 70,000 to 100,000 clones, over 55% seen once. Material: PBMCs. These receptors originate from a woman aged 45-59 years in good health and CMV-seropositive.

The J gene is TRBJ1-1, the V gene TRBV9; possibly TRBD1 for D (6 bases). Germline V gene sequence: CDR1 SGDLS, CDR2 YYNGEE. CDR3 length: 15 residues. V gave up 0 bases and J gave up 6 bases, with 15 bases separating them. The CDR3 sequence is CASSVGGAGAAEAFF. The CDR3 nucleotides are TGTGCCAGCAGCGTAGGAGGGGCGGGGGCGGCTGAAGCTTTCTTT.

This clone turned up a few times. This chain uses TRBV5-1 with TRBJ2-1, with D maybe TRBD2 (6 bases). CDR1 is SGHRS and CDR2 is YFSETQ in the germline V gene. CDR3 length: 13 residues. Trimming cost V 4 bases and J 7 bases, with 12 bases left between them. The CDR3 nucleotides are TGCGCCAGCAGCACCGCGGGGTATAATGAGCAGTTCTTC. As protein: CASSTAGYNEQFF. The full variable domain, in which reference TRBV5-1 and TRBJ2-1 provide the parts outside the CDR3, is KAGVTQTPRYLIKTRGQQVTLSCSPISGHRSVSWYQQTPGQGLQFLFEYFSETQRNKGNFPGRFSGRQFSNSRSEMNVSTLELGDSALYLCASSTAGYNEQFFGPGTRLTVL.

The CDR3 loop reads CASSLAGNGHEQYF. CDR3 nucleotides: TGCGCCAGCAGCTTGGCGGGGAACGGCCACGAGCAGTACTTC. This chain connects TRBV5-1 to TRBJ2-7; TRBD2 might be the D (5 bases). Germline CDR1 is SGHRS and CDR2 is YFSETQ. V lost 0 bases, J lost 5 bases, and 12 bases lay in between. This CDR3 region has 14 residues.

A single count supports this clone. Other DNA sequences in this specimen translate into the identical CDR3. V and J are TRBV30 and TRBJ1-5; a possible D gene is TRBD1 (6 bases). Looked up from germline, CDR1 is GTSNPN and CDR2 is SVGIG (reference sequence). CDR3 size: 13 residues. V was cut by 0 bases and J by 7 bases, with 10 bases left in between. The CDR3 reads CAWSVQGGQPQHF. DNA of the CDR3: TGTGCCTGGAGTGTACAGGGAGGGCAGCCCCAGCATTTT.

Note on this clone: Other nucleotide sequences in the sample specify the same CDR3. This chain's CDR3 is CASSPDNEQFF. The CDR3 nucleotides read TGTGCCAGCAGCCCTGACAATGAGCAGTTCTTC. This chain connects TRBV7-9 to TRBJ2-1; D unresolved. CDR1 is SEHNR and CDR2 is FQNEAQ in the germline V gene (reference sequence). Between the trimmed V and J ends, which lost 5 bases and 5 bases, there was a span of 4 bases. There are 11 residues in the CDR3.

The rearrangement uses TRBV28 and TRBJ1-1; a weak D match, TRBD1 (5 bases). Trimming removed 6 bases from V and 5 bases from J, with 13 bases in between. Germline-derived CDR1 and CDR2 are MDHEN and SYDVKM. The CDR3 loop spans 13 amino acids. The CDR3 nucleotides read TGTGCCAGCAGGGGGCTGTTGGAGACTGAAGCTTTCTTT. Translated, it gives CASRGLLETEAFF. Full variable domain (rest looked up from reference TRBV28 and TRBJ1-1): DVKVTQSSRYLVKRTGEKVFLECVQDMDHENMFWYRQDPGLGLRLIYFSYDVKMKEKGDIPEGYSVSREKKERFSLILESASTNQTSMYLCASRGLLETEAFFGQGTRLTVV.

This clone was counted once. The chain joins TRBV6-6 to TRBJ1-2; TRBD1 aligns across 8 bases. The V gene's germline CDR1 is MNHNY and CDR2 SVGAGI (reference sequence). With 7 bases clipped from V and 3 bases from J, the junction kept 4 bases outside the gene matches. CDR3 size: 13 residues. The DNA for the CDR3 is TGTGCCAGCACCAAGACAGGGGACTATGGCTACACCTTC. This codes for CASTKTGDYGYTF.

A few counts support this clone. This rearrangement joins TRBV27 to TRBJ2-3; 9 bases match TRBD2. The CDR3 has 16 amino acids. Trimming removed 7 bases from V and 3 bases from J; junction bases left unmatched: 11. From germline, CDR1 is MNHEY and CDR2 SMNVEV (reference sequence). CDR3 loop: CASTPAGGGVTDTQYF. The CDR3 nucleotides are TGTGCCAGCACCCCCGCTGGCGGGGGGGTTACAGATACGCAGTATTTT.

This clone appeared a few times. The CDR3 here is CASSGSGGPSTDTQYF. In DNA, the CDR3 is TGCGCCAGCAGCGGGAGCGGGGGGCCAAGCACAGATACGCAGTATTTT. V and J are TRBV5-1 and TRBJ2-3; 9 bases match TRBD2. CDR3 length: 16 amino acids. Germline lookup yields CDR1 SGHRS and CDR2 YFSETQ. The J segment lost 0 bases and the V segment lost 4 bases, leaving 6 bases of the junction unmatched.

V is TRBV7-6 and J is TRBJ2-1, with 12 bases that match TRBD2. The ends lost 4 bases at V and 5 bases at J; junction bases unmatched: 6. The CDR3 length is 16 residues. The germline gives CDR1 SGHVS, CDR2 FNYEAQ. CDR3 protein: CASSSQLAGGHNEQFF. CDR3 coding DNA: TGTGCCAGCAGCTCTCAACTAGCGGGGGGCCACAATGAGCAGTTCTTC. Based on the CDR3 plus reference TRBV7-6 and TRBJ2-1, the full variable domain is GAGVSQSPRYKVTKRGQDVALRCDPISGHVSLYWYRQALGQGPEFLTYFNYEAQQDKSGLPNDRFSAERPEGSISTLTIQRTEQRDSAMYRCASSSQLAGGHNEQFFGPGTRLTVL.

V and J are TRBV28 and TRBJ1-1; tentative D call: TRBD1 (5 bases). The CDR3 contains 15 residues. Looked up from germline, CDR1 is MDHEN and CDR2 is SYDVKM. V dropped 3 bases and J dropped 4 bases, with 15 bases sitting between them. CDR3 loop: CASSFYGAMGTEAFF. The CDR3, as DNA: TGTGCCAGCAGTTTTTATGGGGCGATGGGCACTGAAGCTTTCTTT.

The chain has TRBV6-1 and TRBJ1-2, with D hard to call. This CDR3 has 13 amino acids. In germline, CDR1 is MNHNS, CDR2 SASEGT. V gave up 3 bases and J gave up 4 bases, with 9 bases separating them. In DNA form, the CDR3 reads TGTGCCAGCAGTGAGCGGAATCTCTATGGCTACACCTTC. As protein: CASSERNLYGYTF.

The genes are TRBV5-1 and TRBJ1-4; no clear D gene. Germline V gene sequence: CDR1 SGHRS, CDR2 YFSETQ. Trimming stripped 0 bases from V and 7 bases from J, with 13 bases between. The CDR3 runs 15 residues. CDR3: CASSLAAGNLEKLFF. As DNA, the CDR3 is TGCGCCAGCAGCTTGGCCGCAGGCAACCTTGAAAAACTGTTTTTT.